This T cell receptor (beta chain) was profiled in a study of blood T cell repertoires in COVID-19 (dated by TCRdb to about 2020). As for the study more broadly: Samples from collaborators originated in the United States, Italy and Spain and spanned both the acute and convalescent phases of COVID-19. Where available, HLA class I and class II types were obtained from metadata supplied by the sample provider rather than from assay-based typing. The material from the prospective study consisted of cDNA or gDNA derived from T cells, B-cell-depleted T cells, or PBMCs. Sample metadata almost always included a de-identified subject ID, COVID-19 status, age in years and sex. The samples were drawn from the first 160 participants of the ongoing ImmuneRACE study and from 1,254 subjects provided by 6 global collaborators. A freely available public database, intended as a resource for researchers studying the immune response to SARS-CoV-2, is where the repertoires were released. Subjects who had been exposed to COVID-19, were actively infected with it, or had recovered from it provided the deeply sampled blood TCRbeta repertoires that made up the dataset. What the study reported, not specific to this receptor: How much clinical and demographic metadata was included differed by source and by participant, and the metadata was provided uncurated.

V and J are truncated by 4 bases and 5 bases respectively, leaving an intervening sequence of 18 bases. From cysteine to phenylalanine, the CDR3 is 15 amino acids long. The sequence is cut down to CDR3 DNA, 45 bases in frame from base 1. CDR1 SGHTS and CDR2 YDEGEE were looked up in the germline V gene. At one collaborating source in Seattle, patients were enrolled during active infection and were followed longitudinally through the course of disease. Each collaborating institution followed its own protocols to collect whole blood in K2EDTA tubes. For TCRbeta analysis, collaborators shipped samples in one of three forms: frozen whole blood, isolated PBMCs, or DNA extracted from either of those sample types. TCRbeta CDR3 regions were amplified from genomic DNA by means of the immunoSEQ Assay, a bias-controlled multiplex PCR. Per the source publication's procedure: Within the assay, amplification of reference gene primers was used to estimate how many nucleated cells each sample contained. Sequence reads were collapsed and filtered to measure the absolute abundance of every unique TCRbeta CDR3 rearrangement. For each sample, productive Simpson clonality was calculated as the square root of Simpson's diversity index across productive rearrangements. The table was pulled from immuneACCESS by TCRdb, which kept in-frame rearrangements only. Such tables lose some clones; where checked, under half of the loss comes from unresolved V genes, and the rest has no known cause. V and J calls and clone size are as listed in that table; D and trimming were resolved from the DNA. The sample records 390,000 or so clones, roughly 90% of which are singletons. Around 3% of the sample is in the top ten clones.

A remark on this clone: Its target antigen remains unknown. No clone much larger than this one lies a single base away; base qualities are absent.

Rearrangement joined TRBV5-8 to TRBJ1-2; TRBD1 is possibly the D segment (5 matching bases). This TCR came from a woman aged 25-40 years with COVID-19, enrolled during active disease. The specimen was peripheral blood. The bases read TGTGCCAGCAGCCCAGGCACCGACAGCCGTTATGGCTACACCTTC. Its translation is CASSPGTDSRYGYTF.